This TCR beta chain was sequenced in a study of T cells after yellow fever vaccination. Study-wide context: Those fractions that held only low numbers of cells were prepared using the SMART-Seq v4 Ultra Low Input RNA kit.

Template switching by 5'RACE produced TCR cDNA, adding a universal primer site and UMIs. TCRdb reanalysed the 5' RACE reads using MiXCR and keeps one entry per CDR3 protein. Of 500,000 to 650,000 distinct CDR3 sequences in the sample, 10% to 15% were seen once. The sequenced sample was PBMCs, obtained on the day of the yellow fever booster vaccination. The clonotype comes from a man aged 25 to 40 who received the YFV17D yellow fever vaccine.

As DNA, the CDR3 is TGTGCCAGCAGTTTGGACAGGGCCACCTCCTACGAGCAGTACTTC. Its protein product is CASSLDRATSYEQYF. The rearrangement joins TRBV7-9 to TRBJ2-7; 8 bases map to TRBD1. This CDR3 is 15 amino acids long. The J segment lost 0 bases and the V segment lost 6 bases, leaving 7 bases of the junction unmatched. Germline CDR1 reads SEHNR; CDR2 reads FQNEAQ (reference sequence).